The 5 T cell receptor beta chains below all came from one sample that was sequenced in a study of blood T cells in healthy people across ages. Sample-barcoded 5' priming and a J-beta primer mix drove a second PCR of 7 to 11 cycles. TCRdb called the 5' RACE reads again in MiXCR, with one record for every CDR3 protein. The sample includes about a million distinct CDR3 sequences, less than 45% of them seen just once. The sample was blood. The receptors were gathered from a man aged 18 to 35 in good health.

The sample holds a few counts of this clonotype. The CDR3 reads CSAIPPGAYTPLHF. The CDR3 DNA sequence: TGCAGTGCCATACCCCCAGGGGCATATACACCCCTCCACTTT. The J gene is TRBJ1-6, the V gene TRBV20-1; a possible D gene is TRBD1 (6 bases). V shed 6 bases and J shed 11 bases, with 20 bases lying between them. Germline CDR1 and CDR2: DFQATT and SNEGSKA (reference sequence). The CDR3 covers 14 residues.

This clonotype was detected a few times. This chain joins TRBV7-2 and TRBJ1-2; D perhaps matches TRBD1 (5 bases). The CDR3 length is 14 residues. The V end lost 4 bases, the J end lost 6 bases, and 15 bases lay between the germline ends. The germline gives CDR1 SGHTA, CDR2 FQGNSA. CDR3 DNA sequence: TGTGCCAGCAGCTCATCAGGGATCCTCAATGGCTACACCTTC. Protein product: CASSSSGILNGYTF. Complete variable domain (other parts from reference TRBV7-2 and TRBJ1-2): GAGVSQSPSNKVTEKGKDVELRCDPISGHTALYWYRQSLGQGLEFLIYFQGNSAPDKSGLPSDRFSAERTGGSVSTLTIQRTQQEDSAVYLCASSSSGILNGYTFGSGTRLTVV.

In this sample, this clonotype turned up a few times. This sequence joins TRBV29-1 and TRBJ2-1; 10 bases map to TRBD2. CDR1 SQVTM and CDR2 ANQGSEA come from the germline V gene. With 6 bases clipped from V and 8 bases from J, the junction kept 13 bases outside the gene matches. This CDR3 contains 15 residues. The CDR3 DNA follows: TGCAGCGTGGCCGGGACTAGCGTGCCCGGGTATGAGCAGTTCTTC. Protein sequence: CSVAGTSVPGYEQFF.

This clonotype has just a few counts. This rearrangement joins TRBV6-2 or TRBV6-3 to TRBJ2-1; D is perhaps TRBD1 (6 bases). From germline, CDR1 is MNHEY and CDR2 SVGEGT. V lost 5 bases to trimming and J lost 8 bases, with 16 bases between them. This CDR3 comprises 14 residues. This CDR3 reads CASSDPGDRDEQFF. In nucleotides, the CDR3 is TGTGCCAGCAGTGATCCAGGGGATCGCGATGAGCAGTTCTTC.

This clonotype has just a few counts. The rearrangement links TRBV2 to TRBJ1-2; 8 nucleotides line up with TRBD1. This CDR3 has 15 residues. Germline assignment: CDR1 SNHLY and CDR2 FYNNEI. The J segment lost 5 bases and the V segment lost 9 bases, leaving 14 bases of the junction unmatched. The CDR3 spells CASSTHTGGAYGYTF. As DNA, the CDR3 is TGTGCCAGTAGTACACACACAGGGGGAGCTTATGGCTACACCTTC.